The next 10 T cell receptor beta chains were all read from a single sample in a study of blood T cell repertoires in COVID-19. TCRdb's table, derived via immunoSEQ multiplex PCR, lists solely in-frame clones and lacks some. The table lists 190,000 or so clones, around 90% of them singletons. Sequencing was performed on peripheral blood. Receptors were obtained from a man aged 35 to 55 with acute or convalescent COVID-19.

This chain uses TRBV5-1 with TRBJ2-7; D call uncertain. V dropped 5 bases and J dropped 6 bases, with 12 bases sitting between them. The CDR3 consists of 12 residues. In germline, CDR1 is SGHRS, CDR2 YFSETQ. DNA for the CDR3: TGCGCCAGCAGTGGTGTCGGTCGCGAGCAGTACTTC. This codes for CASSGVGREQYF. The full variable domain, with the rest looked up from reference TRBV5-1 and TRBJ2-7, is KAGVTQTPRYLIKTRGQQVTLSCSPISGHRSVSWYQQTPGQGLQFLFEYFSETQRNKGNFPGRFSGRQFSNSRSEMNVSTLELGDSALYLCASSGVGREQYFGPGTRLTVT.

The chain joins TRBV18 to TRBJ1-6, with 7 bases fitting TRBD1. Germline-derived CDR1 and CDR2 are KGHSH and LQKENI. CDR3 length equals 16 residues. Trimming took 2 bases from V and 6 from J; bases not matched to a gene: 7. The CDR3 DNA follows: TGTGCCAGCTCACCATTAGGGACAGCGAGTAATTCACCCCTCCACTTT. Protein: CASSPLGTASNSPLHF. Full variable domain (rest looked up from reference TRBV18 and TRBJ1-6): NAGVMQNPRHLVRRRGQEARLRCSPMKGHSHVYWYRQLPEEGLKFMVYLQKENIIDESGMPKERFSAEFPKEGPSILRIQQVVRGDSAAYFCASSPLGTASNSPLHFGNGTRLTVT.

In this sample, this clone turned up a few times. The chain links TRBV5-8 to TRBJ1-2; 7 nucleotides agree with TRBD1. Looked up from germline, CDR1 is SGHTS and CDR2 is YDEGEE. The CDR3 spans 16 residues. With 4 bases clipped from V and 3 bases from J, the junction kept 12 bases outside the gene matches. Here the CDR3 DNA reads TGTGCCAGCAGCCCTCGGCTGGGACAGAGTGACTATGGCTACACCTTC. Its protein is CASSPRLGQSDYGYTF.

The chain carries TRBV21-1 and TRBJ1-5. TRBV21-1 is classified as a pseudogene. This CDR3 has 14 residues. The CDR3 region is CASSKGREGQPQHF. The CDR3 bases are TGTGCCAGCAGCAAAGGAAGGGAGGGGCAGCCCCAGCATTTT.

This clone has a handful of counts. The chain links TRBV10-1 to TRBJ1-5, with TRBD1 matching 8 bases. The CDR3 sequence is 13 residues long. Germline assignment: CDR1 WNHNN and CDR2 SYGVQD (reference sequence). V dropped 5 bases and J dropped 6; count of bases not matched to a gene: 3. Here the CDR3 DNA reads TGCGCCAGCAGTCCAGGGGGCGGTCAGCCCCAGCATTTT. This codes for CASSPGGGQPQHF.

The rearrangement uses TRBV2 and TRBJ2-2; no firm D call. The CDR3 spans 13 residues. Trimming removed 2 bases at V and 5 bases at J, with 6 bases between. The germline V gene encodes CDR1 SNHLY and CDR2 FYNNEI. CDR3 loop: CASSEFPTGELFF. DNA of the CDR3: TGTGCCAGCAGTGAATTCCCGACCGGGGAGCTGTTTTTT.

The V call is TRBV3-1 (or the pseudogene TRBV3-2), the J call TRBJ1-5, with D uncertain. CDR1 and CDR2 (germline): LGHDT, YNNKEL (reference sequence). The ends were cut back, 5 bases at V and 6 bases at J, with 17 bases in the middle. CDR3 length: 15 amino acids. CDR3 sequence reads: CASSNRASRGQPQHF. The CDR3 DNA follows: TGTGCCAGCAGCAACCGGGCCTCCCGGGGTCAGCCCCAGCATTTT.

The gene calls are TRBV7-9 and TRBJ2-2, with TRBD1 matching 8 bases. Trimming at V came to 5 bases and at J to 6 bases, leaving 14 bases not matched to a gene. Germline CDR1 is SEHNR and CDR2 is FQNEAQ (reference sequence). This CDR3 is built from 17 residues. CDR3 sequence: CASSAPSGGRLSGELFF. The CDR3 DNA reads as TGTGCCAGCAGCGCGCCGTCAGGGGGCCGTCTTTCCGGGGAGCTGTTTTTT. Full variable domain (missing parts from reference TRBV7-9 and TRBJ2-2): DTGVSQNPRHKITKRGQNVTFRCDPISEHNRLYWYRQTLGQGPEFLTYFQNEAQLEKSRLLSDRFSAERPKGSFSTLEIQRTEQGDSAMYLCASSAPSGGRLSGELFFGEGSRLTVL.

This clone occurred once. This rearrangement joins TRBV27 to TRBJ1-5; D possibly corresponds to TRBD1 (6 bases). This CDR3 is built from 16 residues. Germline lookup yields CDR1 MNHEY and CDR2 SMNVEV (reference sequence). Trimming took 0 bases from V and 1 from J, leaving 10 bases between them. DNA of the CDR3: TGTGCCAGCAGTTTATCCGGGCAGGGGAGCAATCAGCCCCAGCATTTT. Its translation is CASSLSGQGSNQPQHF.

The chain links TRBV6-2 or TRBV6-3 to TRBJ2-1, with D unclear. Trimming took off 0 bases at V and 11 bases at J, with 11 bases between the two ends. Germline loops: CDR1 MNHEY, CDR2 SVGEGT. The CDR3 contains 13 residues. CDR3 bases: TGTGCCAGCAGTTACTCGGAGAAGTCTCAGCAGTTCTTC. Its protein is CASSYSEKSQQFF.